A single sample is the source of the 8 T cell receptor beta chains below, sequenced in a study of cytomegalovirus exposure and HLA in healthy donors. PCR used 60 Vbeta primers and 13 Jbeta primers. TCRdb's copy holds only in-frame clones and misses some; the assay was immunoSEQ multiplex PCR. The sample consists of about 120,000 clones, 76% of them appearing once. Material for sequencing was PBMCs. The origin of the receptors is a woman aged 40-49 years in good health and CMV-seropositive.

The chain carries TRBV30 and TRBJ1-3; TRBD1 is a possible D gene (6 bases). The CDR3 has 14 residues. CDR1 GTSNPN and CDR2 SVGIG come from the germline V gene (reference sequence). Between the trimmed V and J ends, which lost 8 bases and 4 bases, there was a span of 18 bases. The CDR3 region is CAGMRGLSGNTIYF. The CDR3 DNA follows: TGTGCCGGAATGCGGGGGCTCTCAGGAAACACCATATATTTT.

This chain links TRBV6-1 with TRBJ2-6, with D perhaps matching TRBD2 (5 bases). The CDR3 covers 15 residues. Trimming took 7 bases from V and 0 from J, leaving 10 bases between them. CDR1 and CDR2 (germline): MNHNS, SASEGT. CDR3: CASILGSSGANVLTF. CDR3 sequence (DNA): TGTGCCAGCATACTGGGGAGCTCTGGGGCCAACGTCCTGACTTTC.

This chain joins TRBV6-5 and TRBJ1-1; 10 bases fit TRBD1. The V segment lost 0 bases and the J segment 7 bases; nucleotides outside the gene matches: 5. This CDR3 comprises 15 residues. Germline-derived CDR1 and CDR2 are MNHEY and SVGAGI. In DNA form, the CDR3 reads TGTGCCAGCAGTTACTCACCGGGACAGGGGAATGAAGCTTTCTTT. Translating gives CASSYSPGQGNEAFF.

This chain joins TRBV6-5 and TRBJ2-7; TRBD1 is a possible D gene (5 bases). With 2 bases removed from V and 1 base from J, the gap between germline ends came to 9 bases. This CDR3 region has 14 residues. Germline CDR1 and CDR2: MNHEY and SVGAGI. CDR3 protein: CASSYTRASYEQYF. The CDR3 region has the DNA TGTGCCAGCAGTTACACCAGGGCGTCCTACGAGCAGTACTTC.

This chain joins TRBV6-1 and TRBJ2-7; D remains ambiguous. CDR1 is MNHNS and CDR2 is SASEGT in the germline V gene. V lost 7 bases, J lost 0 bases, and 7 bases lay in between. The CDR3 covers 12 residues. The CDR3: CASTVSSYEQYF. DNA for the CDR3: TGTGCCAGCACGGTGAGCTCCTACGAGCAGTACTTC.

V gene TRBV30 combines with J gene TRBJ2-5, with TRBD1 matching over 7 bases. Germline-derived CDR1 and CDR2 are GTSNPN and SVGIG (reference sequence). CDR3 size: 12 residues. Germline trimming cut 1 base from V and 6 bases from J; bases unmatched to any gene: 2. This CDR3 is CAWSGQGQTQYF. The DNA for the CDR3 is TGTGCCTGGAGTGGACAGGGACAGACCCAGTACTTC.

V usage is TRBV6-1 and J usage is TRBJ1-1, with TRBD1 matching 8 bases. This CDR3 comprises 11 residues. Germline lookup yields CDR1 MNHNS and CDR2 SASEGT. Trimming removed 7 bases from V and 10 bases from J; junction bases left unmatched: 5. The CDR3 reads CASMMDRAAFF. The DNA of the CDR3 is TGTGCCAGCATGATGGACAGGGCAGCTTTCTTT.

This rearrangement joins TRBV5-1 to TRBJ2-2; 10 bases match TRBD2. From germline, CDR1 is SGHRS and CDR2 YFSETQ. This CDR3 is 15 amino acids long. V trimming: 0 bases; J trimming: 9 bases; junction bases outside the gene matches: 5. CDR3 DNA sequence: TGCGCCAGCAGCTTGGAGCCTAGCGGGGGCAGGGAGCTGTTTTTT. This gives the protein CASSLEPSGGRELFF. Complete variable domain (other parts from reference TRBV5-1 and TRBJ2-2): KAGVTQTPRYLIKTRGQQVTLSCSPISGHRSVSWYQQTPGQGLQFLFEYFSETQRNKGNFPGRFSGRQFSNSRSEMNVSTLELGDSALYLCASSLEPSGGRELFFGEGSRLTVL.